This entry lists 28 T cell receptor beta chains sequenced from one sample in a study of cytotoxic CD8 clonotypes in ibrutinib-treated CLL. Measured with immunoSEQ multiplex PCR; TCRdb has only the in-frame clones, and not every one. The data contain about 80,000 clones, 70% to 80% of them seen just once; the ten biggest clones take up more than 4.5%. Sample: PBMCs, taken after 12 months of ibrutinib treatment. These TCRs come from a human donor with chronic lymphocytic leukemia.

The CDR3 sequence is CATSGDAWEQYF. Here the CDR3 DNA reads TGTGCCACCAGCGGTGATGCTTGGGAGCAGTACTTC. The gene calls are TRBV2 and TRBJ2-7; D is possibly TRBD2 (5 bases). The CDR3 extends over 12 amino acids. Germline V gene data show CDR1 as SNHLY and CDR2 as FYNNEI. Trimming removed 10 bases from V and 7 bases from J, with 17 bases in between.

The rearrangement uses TRBV19 and TRBJ1-2; possibly TRBD1 for D (5 bases). This CDR3 spans 13 amino acids. V was cut by 9 bases and J by 4 bases, with 15 bases left in between. Germline V gives CDR1 LNHDA, CDR2 SQIVND (reference sequence). As DNA, the CDR3 is TGTGCCAGCCGGGGCGTACAGTTCTATGGCTACACCTTC. Protein sequence: CASRGVQFYGYTF.

The chain links TRBV5-1 to TRBJ1-1, with D hard to call. The CDR3 sequence is 11 residues long. Germline V gives CDR1 SGHRS, CDR2 YFSETQ. The germline V and J ends were trimmed by 1 base and 11 bases, with 9 bases remaining between them. In DNA form, the CDR3 reads TGCGCCAGCAGCTTGTTCTGGGGTGCTTTCTTT. It yields the protein CASSLFWGAFF.

In its sample, this clone was seen once. This sequence joins TRBV19 and TRBJ2-7, with D unclear. CDR1 is LNHDA, CDR2 SQIVND, per germline (reference sequence). The CDR3 is 14 residues long. V was trimmed by 3 bases and J by 2 bases, leaving 11 bases between them. CDR3 DNA: TGTGCCAGTAGTATGGTCGGGCAGACCTACGAGCAGTACTTC. Protein: CASSMVGQTYEQYF.

The rearrangement uses TRBV14 and TRBJ1-1; TRBD1 aligns across 8 bases. CDR1 and CDR2 from the germline V gene are SGHDN and FVKESK. The CDR3 sequence is 14 residues long. The junction had 3 bases not matched to a gene; V was cut back by 4 bases and J by 2 bases. CDR3 protein: CASSRGTGNTEAFF. CDR3 sequence (DNA): TGTGCCAGCAGCCGAGGGACAGGCAACACTGAAGCTTTCTTT.

The rearrangement joins TRBV11-3 to TRBJ2-5, with D unresolved. This CDR3 has 13 amino acids. Deletions cut 3 bases from V and 0 bases from J, with 5 bases between. The germline V gene encodes CDR1 SGHNT and CDR2 YENEEA. The CDR3 is CASSLGHQETQYF. Here the CDR3 DNA reads TGTGCCAGCAGCTTGGGCCACCAAGAGACCCAGTACTTC.

The rearrangement uses TRBV4-2 and TRBJ2-3, with a weak D call TRBD1 (7 bases). V was clipped by 5 bases and J by 5 bases, with 11 bases between them. Germline CDR1 LGHNA, CDR2 YNFKEQ. This CDR3 has 13 amino acids. The CDR3 here is CASSSGGGDTQYF. As DNA, the CDR3 is TGTGCCAGCAGCTCAGGGGGAGGAGATACGCAGTATTTT.

The chain links TRBV11-2 to TRBJ2-2; D gene unclear. CDR1 is SGHAT, CDR2 FQNNGV, per germline. The CDR3 has 13 amino acids. V was trimmed by 2 bases and J by 8 bases, leaving 9 bases between them. CDR3 residues: CASSLPDRGELFF. The DNA for the CDR3 is TGTGCCAGCAGCTTACCCGACCGTGGGGAGCTGTTTTTT.

This clone has only one observation. The V gene is TRBV29-1, the J gene TRBJ2-5, with D perhaps matching TRBD2 (5 bases). The V end lost 3 bases, the J end lost 6 bases, and 17 bases lay between the germline ends. This CDR3 region has 14 residues. Germline V lookup: CDR1 SQVTM, CDR2 ANQGSEA. This chain's CDR3 is CSVDRLWDVKTQYF. In DNA, the CDR3 is TGCAGCGTTGACAGACTATGGGATGTGAAGACCCAGTACTTC.

The chain joins TRBV27 to TRBJ2-1, with TRBD2 matching 16 bases. Per the germline V gene, CDR1 is MNHEY and CDR2 is SMNVEV (reference sequence). V was clipped by 7 bases and J by 0 bases; unmatched bases: 3. The CDR3 consists of 17 residues. As DNA, the CDR3 is TGTGCCAGCATGGGACTAGCGGGAGGGCACTCCTACAATGAGCAGTTCTTC. The encoded protein is CASMGLAGGHSYNEQFF.

The V call is TRBV5-1, the J call TRBJ2-3, with D perhaps given as TRBD1 or TRBD2 (5 bases each). Trimming removed 4 bases at V and 3 bases at J, with 15 bases between. The germline CDR1 and CDR2 sequences are SGHRS and YFSETQ. This CDR3 comprises 15 residues. In DNA form, the CDR3 reads TGCGCCAGCAGCCCCCGGGACCGACGGACAGATACGCAGTATTTT. Protein product: CASSPRDRRTDTQYF. The variable domain in full, completed from reference TRBV5-1 and TRBJ2-3, reads KAGVTQTPRYLIKTRGQQVTLSCSPISGHRSVSWYQQTPGQGLQFLFEYFSETQRNKGNFPGRFSGRQFSNSRSEMNVSTLELGDSALYLCASSPRDRRTDTQYFGPGTRLTVL.

The chain couples TRBV6-5 to TRBJ2-7; D possibly corresponds to TRBD2 (6 bases). Germline CDR1 and CDR2: MNHEY and SVGAGI. The CDR3 runs to 15 residues. The V end was cut by 6 bases, the J end by 7 bases, with 22 bases between. The CDR3 protein is CASRPPGGGAGEQYF. In nucleotides, the CDR3 is TGTGCCAGCAGGCCCCCCGGGGGTGGGGCAGGGGAGCAGTACTTC.

The rearrangement uses TRBV7-9 and TRBJ1-3, with D unresolved. V lost 5 bases, J lost 4 bases, and 15 bases lay in between. CDR1 SEHNR and CDR2 FQNEAQ come from the germline V gene (reference sequence). The length of the CDR3 is 15 residues. The CDR3 sequence: CASSPGWRGGNTIYF. The CDR3 bases are TGTGCCAGCAGCCCTGGGTGGCGAGGGGGAAACACCATATATTTT.

J is TRBJ1-1 and V is TRBV18, with D perhaps matching TRBD1 (5 bases). Per germline, CDR1 KGHSH and CDR2 LQKENI. The CDR3 is 15 amino acids. With 6 bases removed from V and 0 bases from J, the gap between germline ends came to 14 bases. DNA of the CDR3: TGTGCCAGCTCCCCCGGGGCAGGCTTGAACACTGAAGCTTTCTTT. Encoded protein: CASSPGAGLNTEAFF.

The DNA of the CDR3 is TGTGCCAGCAGTTTAGGAAACGCGGACTACCTATGGGGCTACACCTTC. It translates to CASSLGNADYLWGYTF. This chain uses TRBV28 with TRBJ1-2; no definite D call. V lost 2 bases, J lost 8 bases, and 21 bases lay in between. Germline-derived CDR1 and CDR2 are MDHEN and SYDVKM. This CDR3 is built from 16 residues.

This clone was seen more than once but under ten times. This sample also contains other DNA sequences that code for the same CDR3. This chain links TRBV14 with TRBJ1-1, with TRBD1 as a possible D gene (5 bases). Between the trimmed V and J ends, which lost 4 bases and 7 bases, there was a span of 13 bases. There are 13 residues in the CDR3. Looked up from germline, CDR1 is SGHDN and CDR2 is FVKESK. In DNA, the CDR3 is TGTGCCAGCAGCCGGCAGGGTGGGGGTGAAGCTTTCTTT. This encodes CASSRQGGGEAFF.

Ten or more counts support this clone. The V gene is TRBV28, the J gene TRBJ2-1; maybe TRBD2 (5 bases). This CDR3 comprises 13 residues. Deletions cut 8 bases from V and 4 bases from J, with 12 bases between. The germline V gene has CDR1 MDHEN and CDR2 SYDVKM. DNA of the CDR3: TGTGCCAGCTTGCGCGGGCCTTACAATGAGCAGTTCTTC. Translating it yields CASLRGPYNEQFF.

The rearrangement joins TRBV18 to TRBJ2-3, with TRBD1 identical over 7 bases. The CDR3 has 16 residues. With V trimmed by 3 bases and J by 3 bases, 9 bases remained unmatched. Germline V gives CDR1 KGHSH, CDR2 LQKENI. This CDR3 is CASSPPGQTPTDTQYF. As DNA, the CDR3 is TGTGCCAGCTCACCCCCGGGACAGACACCGACAGATACGCAGTATTTT.

Relative to its sample, this clone is medium-sized. The rearrangement joins TRBV19 to TRBJ2-2; D ambiguous. Trimming removed 3 bases at V and 4 bases at J, with 3 bases between. The germline gives CDR1 LNHDA, CDR2 SQIVND (reference sequence). The CDR3 covers 12 residues. The CDR3 DNA follows: TGTGCCAGTAGTATTAGCACCGGGGAGCTGTTTTTT. Translated, it gives CASSISTGELFF.

The count of this clone is one. The chain links TRBV7-2 to TRBJ1-2; D is undetermined. Trimming pared 0 bases from V and 4 bases from J, leaving 12 bases between. The CDR3 totals 15 residues. Per the germline V gene, CDR1 is SGHTA and CDR2 is FQGNSA. The CDR3 sequence: CASSLASGVSYGYTF. CDR3 bases: TGTGCCAGCAGCTTAGCGTCCGGGGTGTCCTATGGCTACACCTTC.

This chain links TRBV11-2 with TRBJ1-1; TRBD1 is a possible D gene (6 bases). The germline V and J ends were trimmed by 5 bases and 4 bases, with 23 bases remaining between them. Germline-derived CDR1 and CDR2 are SGHAT and FQNNGV. This CDR3 is built from 17 residues. This CDR3 reads CASSAWRGPQLGTEAFF. The CDR3 coding sequence is TGTGCCAGCAGCGCCTGGCGGGGGCCCCAGCTCGGCACTGAAGCTTTCTTT.

V usage is TRBV2 and J usage is TRBJ2-7; 8 nucleotides match TRBD1. Germline V gene sequence: CDR1 SNHLY, CDR2 FYNNEI. The CDR3 consists of 15 residues. The trim removed 2 bases at V and 3 bases at J, leaving 6 bases unmatched. The DNA of the CDR3 is TGTGCCAGCAGTGAAAGGACCGGGACAGGCTACGAGCAGTACTTC. Protein sequence: CASSERTGTGYEQYF. The complete variable domain, with remaining parts taken from reference TRBV2 and TRBJ2-7, reads EPEVTQTPSHQVTQMGQEVILRCVPISNHLYFYWYRQILGQKVEFLVSFYNNEISEKSEIFDDQFSVERPDGSNFTLKIRSTKLEDSAMYFCASSERTGTGYEQYFGPGTRLTVT.

This chain uses TRBV6-6 with TRBJ2-7; no reliable D call. The CDR3 has 11 amino acids. Deletions cut 6 bases from V and 2 bases from J, with 5 bases between. Germline V gene data show CDR1 as MNHNY and CDR2 as SVGAGI (reference sequence). CDR3 in amino acids: CASSSAYEQYF. The CDR3 DNA is TGTGCCAGCAGCTCCGCCTACGAGCAGTACTTC.

V and J are TRBV27 and TRBJ1-1; 10 nucleotides agree with TRBD1. The ends lost 5 bases at V and 7 bases at J; junction bases unmatched: 10. This CDR3 is built from 15 residues. CDR1 MNHEY and CDR2 SMNVEV come from the germline V gene (reference sequence). This CDR3 reads CASSTAGTGEFEAFF. The CDR3 DNA reads TGTGCCAGCAGTACCGCCGGGACAGGGGAGTTTGAAGCTTTCTTT.

This clone has more than one count but fewer than ten. The chain is built from TRBV2 and TRBJ1-2; D gene ambiguous. CDR1 SNHLY and CDR2 FYNNEI come from the germline V gene. V was clipped by 7 bases and J by 6 bases, with 15 bases between them. The CDR3 consists of 13 residues. The CDR3 sequence: CASNEITVDGYTF. CDR3 in DNA: TGTGCCAGCAATGAGATTACAGTGGATGGCTACACCTTC. Based on the CDR3 plus reference TRBV2 and TRBJ1-2, the full variable domain is EPEVTQTPSHQVTQMGQEVILRCVPISNHLYFYWYRQILGQKVEFLVSFYNNEISEKSEIFDDQFSVERPDGSNFTLKIRSTKLEDSAMYFCASNEITVDGYTFGSGTRLTVV.

A note on this clone: Its ends do not fully match the called genes, so a read error is possible. The V call is TRBV27, the J call TRBJ2-1; D is undetermined. Germline CDR1 reads MNHEY; CDR2 reads SMNVEV (reference sequence). The CDR3 runs 13 residues. DNA of the CDR3: TGTGCCAGCTCGCGTCCCAACTACGATGAGCAGTTCTTC. This codes for CASSRPNYDEQFF.

The chain links TRBV9 to TRBJ2-3, with no clear D. This CDR3 is built from 15 residues. Trimming removed 3 bases from V and 4 bases from J, with 15 bases in between. Germline V gene lookup returns CDR1 SGDLS and CDR2 YYNGEE. This CDR3 reads CASSAQPALADTQYF. For the CDR3, the DNA is TGTGCCAGCAGCGCCCAGCCCGCTTTGGCAGATACGCAGTATTTT.

V is TRBV30 and J is TRBJ2-1; 8 bases fit TRBD2. J gave up 5 bases and V 3 bases, and 15 bases lay outside the gene matches. Germline lookup yields CDR1 GTSNPN and CDR2 SVGIG (reference sequence). CDR3 length: 17 residues. CDR3 bases: TGTGCCTGGAGGCTCTGGGAGCGGGGGCCACCCCACAATGAGCAGTTCTTC. Amino acids: CAWRLWERGPPHNEQFF.